Below, 17 T cell receptor beta chains from the same sample are listed, as sequenced in a study of regulatory T cells in long-lasting Graves disease. iRepertoire HTBI primers and Arm-PCR of CDR3 regions built TCR beta libraries. TCRdb itself ran the multiplex PCR reads through MiXCR, one entry per CDR3 protein. The sample lists some 420,000 distinct CDR3 sequences, roughly 23% occurring once. The time point is: persistent/refractory GD, antithyroid drugs over 5 years with positive TRAb. Isolated PBMC RNA provided the starting material for the TCR library. Sequences were derived from peripheral blood mononuclear cells (PBMCs), sampled when the disease was refractory, from a patient treated with antithyroid drugs. The origin of the receptors is a female donor with Graves disease.

This clonotype was observed at least ten times. The rearrangement uses TRBV28 and TRBJ2-3; D not resolved. Per the germline V gene, CDR1 is MDHEN and CDR2 is SYDVKM. The CDR3 runs 12 residues. V was cut by 8 bases and J by 2 bases, with 8 bases left in between. CDR3 protein: CASLKNTDTQYF. The CDR3 DNA reads TGTGCCAGCCTGAAAAACACAGATACGCAGTATTTT.

This clonotype has only a few counts. This may come from a read error, since a much larger clone is one base off. The chain recombines TRBV12-3 or TRBV12-4 with TRBJ1-1; TRBD1 matches at 9 bases. Unmatched junction bases numbered 4, after V lost 7 bases and J lost 1 base. This CDR3 is 14 amino acids long. The CDR3 loop is CASTSGQGNTEAFF. The DNA for the CDR3 is TGTGCCAGCACCTCGGGACAGGGGAACACTGAAGCTTTCTTT.

Worth noting for this clonotype: Being one base from a much bigger clone, this may be a read error. The chain recombines TRBV24-1 with TRBJ1-5; D call uncertain. CDR3 length: 13 amino acids. Trimming took 2 bases from V and 2 from J, leaving 3 bases between them. Germline assignment: CDR1 KGHDR and CDR2 SFDVKD. The CDR3 reads CATSDYGNQPQHF. The CDR3 coding sequence is TGTGCCACCAGTGATTATGGCAATCAGCCCCAGCATTTT.

This clonotype was counted at least ten times. The chain recombines TRBV2 with TRBJ1-5, with a tentative D call TRBD1 (6 bases). The CDR3 loop spans 12 amino acids. The V gene lost 4 bases and the J gene lost 8 bases, with 9 bases spanning the gap. Per the germline V gene, CDR1 is SNHLY and CDR2 is FYNNEI. As DNA, the CDR3 is TGTGCCAGCAGTGGACAGGTGAAGCCCCAGCATTTT. Encoded protein: CASSGQVKPQHF.

This clonotype was observed at least ten times. The J gene is TRBJ2-5, the V gene TRBV28; D might be TRBD1 or TRBD2, each matching 5 bases. CDR1 and CDR2 (germline): MDHEN, SYDVKM. CDR3 length: 12 residues. The V gene lost 6 bases and the J gene lost 5 bases, with 10 bases spanning the gap. Here the CDR3 DNA reads TGTGCCAGCAGGGGGGTGGGGGAGACCCAGTACTTC. Its protein is CASRGVGETQYF.

The gene calls are TRBV10-3 and TRBJ2-1, with D possibly being TRBD1 or TRBD2 (5 bases each). Germline V gene lookup returns CDR1 ENHRY and CDR2 SYGVKD. The V end lost 10 bases, the J end lost 0 bases, and 16 bases lay between the germline ends. CDR3 size: 15 residues. The CDR3 protein is CATTRDPGSYNEQFF. CDR3 coding DNA: TGTGCCACCACTCGGGACCCAGGCTCCTACAATGAGCAGTTCTTC.

The CDR3 coding sequence is TGCGCCAGCAGCCAAGGTTATCAGGGGGCGAATCAGCCCCAGCATTTT. This translates into CASSQGYQGANQPQHF. This sequence joins TRBV4-1 and TRBJ1-5; TRBD1 agrees at 8 bases. The CDR3 is 16 residues long. Trimming removed 1 base from V and 4 bases from J; junction bases left unmatched: 6. The V gene's germline CDR1 is MGHRA and CDR2 YSYEKL.

The V gene is TRBV11-3, the J gene TRBJ2-7, with unresolved D. The better agreement between TRBJ2-5 and the DNA end casts doubt on the J call. The V gene's germline CDR1 is SGHNT and CDR2 YENEEA. This CDR3 region has 14 residues. The CDR3 nucleotides read TGTGCCAGCAGCCATGCCGGTTATTGGGAGACCCAGTACTTC. It specifies CASSHAGYWETQYF.

The chain joins TRBV6-1 to TRBJ2-7, with 7 nucleotides matching TRBD1. The CDR3 is 14 residues long. The J segment lost 7 bases and the V segment lost 5 bases, leaving 11 bases of the junction unmatched. CDR1 MNHNS and CDR2 SASEGT come from the germline V gene. The CDR3 DNA follows: TGTGCCAGCAGTACACACAGGGGACCGGTGGAGCAGTACTTC. This translates into CASSTHRGPVEQYF.

The chain links TRBV5-5 to TRBJ2-7; 14 positions match TRBD2. Germline CDR1 SGHKS, CDR2 YYEKEE (reference sequence). The CDR3 length is 14 residues. Trimming took 7 bases from V and 12 from J; bases not matched to a gene: 12. The DNA of the CDR3 is TGTGCCAGCTTCCCTGGACTAGCGGGAGGTGCATTGTACTTC. This gives the protein CASFPGLAGGALYF.

The chain links TRBV19 to TRBJ1-2; tentative D call: TRBD1 (5 bases). The CDR3 runs 13 residues. With 3 bases removed from V and 6 bases from J, the gap between germline ends came to 11 bases. Germline lookup yields CDR1 LNHDA and CDR2 SQIVND (reference sequence). The CDR3 region has the DNA TGTGCCAGTAGTATTAAACGGGGCGATGGCTACACCTTC. As protein: CASSIKRGDGYTF.

The rearrangement joins TRBV6-5 to TRBJ2-2, with D uncertain. Germline V gene sequence: CDR1 MNHEY, CDR2 SVGAGI. Trimming removed 2 bases at V and 4 bases at J, with 11 bases between. The CDR3 has 15 residues. This CDR3 reads CASSYRGPGTGELFF. The CDR3 coding sequence is TGTGCCAGCAGTTACCGCGGACCGGGCACCGGGGAGCTGTTTTTT.

This clonotype occurred a few times. The genes are TRBV7-2 and TRBJ1-1, with D unclear. This CDR3 is built from 11 residues. Germline-derived CDR1 and CDR2 are SGHTA and FQGNSA. Trimming cost V 6 bases and J 4 bases, with 6 bases left between them. CDR3 amino acids: CASSYLTEAFF. In DNA form, the CDR3 reads TGTGCCAGCAGTTACCTCACTGAAGCTTTCTTT. Drawing the rest from reference TRBV7-2 and TRBJ1-1, the complete variable domain is GAGVSQSPSNKVTEKGKDVELRCDPISGHTALYWYRQSLGQGLEFLIYFQGNSAPDKSGLPSDRFSAERTGGSVSTLTIQRTQQEDSAVYLCASSYLTEAFFGQGTRLTVV.

This chain links TRBV7-2 with TRBJ1-2; 8 bases are a match to TRBD1. CDR3 length equals 13 residues. V lost 3 bases to trimming and J lost 8 bases; unmatched junction nucleotides: 5. Germline CDR1 reads SGHTA; CDR2 reads FQGNSA. The CDR3 sequence: CASSFQGAGGYTF. Written as DNA, the CDR3 is TGTGCCAGCAGCTTTCAGGGGGCGGGCGGCTACACCTTC. Full variable domain (rest looked up from reference TRBV7-2 and TRBJ1-2): GAGVSQSPSNKVTEKGKDVELRCDPISGHTALYWYRQSLGQGLEFLIYFQGNSAPDKSGLPSDRFSAERTGGSVSTLTIQRTQQEDSAVYLCASSFQGAGGYTFGSGTRLTVV.

To note about this clonotype: A much more abundant neighbour one base away suggests this may be a read error. The CDR3 end shows no conserved phenylalanine or tryptophan, and so a read error is likely. This rearrangement joins TRBV14 to TRBJ1-6; no definite D call. The germline CDR1 and CDR2 sequences are SGHDN and FVKESK. With 4 bases removed from V and 11 bases from J, the gap between germline ends came to 9 bases. This CDR3 spans 12 amino acids. CDR3 sequence: CASSRRHPPLHS. CDR3 DNA: TGTGCCAGCAGCCGAAGACATCCACCCCTCCACTCT.

The V call is TRBV25-1, the J call TRBJ1-2; D is uncertain. Between the trimmed V and J ends, which lost 8 bases and 7 bases, there was a span of 17 bases. This CDR3 contains 13 residues. The germline gives CDR1 MGHDK, CDR2 SYGVNS. CDR3 protein: CASSWERICGYTF. The CDR3, as DNA: TGTGCCAGCTCATGGGAGAGGATTTGTGGCTACACCTTC.

This clonotype was recorded a few times. The chain combines TRBV4-2 with TRBJ2-7; weak D call: TRBD1 (6 bases). The CDR3 contains 11 residues. V was cut by 2 bases and J by 12 bases, with 11 bases left in between. Germline V gene sequence: CDR1 LGHNA, CDR2 YNFKEQ. In DNA form, the CDR3 reads TGTGCCAGCAGCCAACAGGGACATTGGTACTTC. Its protein product is CASSQQGHWYF.